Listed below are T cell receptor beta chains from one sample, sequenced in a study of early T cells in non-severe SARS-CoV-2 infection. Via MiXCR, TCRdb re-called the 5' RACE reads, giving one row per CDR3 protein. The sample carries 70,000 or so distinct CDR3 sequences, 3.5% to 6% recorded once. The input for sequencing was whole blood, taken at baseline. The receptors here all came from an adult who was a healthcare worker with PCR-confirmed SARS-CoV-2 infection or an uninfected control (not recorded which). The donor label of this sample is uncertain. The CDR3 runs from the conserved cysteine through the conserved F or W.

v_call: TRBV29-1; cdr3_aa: CSVTVGSLYSYEQYF
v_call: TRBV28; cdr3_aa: CASRRGTAGGYTF
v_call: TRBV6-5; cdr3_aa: CASSYSGGKGSGNTIYF
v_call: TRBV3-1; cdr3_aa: CASSQAAQGGQPQHF
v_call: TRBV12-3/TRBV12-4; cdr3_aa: CASSFGLLSGNTIYF
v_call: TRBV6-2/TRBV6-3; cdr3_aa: CASRPANSPLHF
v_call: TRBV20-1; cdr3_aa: CSARDGVISHF
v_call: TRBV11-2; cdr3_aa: CASSSPRTVAQYF
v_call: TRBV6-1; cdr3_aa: CAIRDRVSNQPQHF
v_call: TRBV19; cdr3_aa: CASTRLQAPNYGYTF
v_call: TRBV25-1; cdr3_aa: CASSDRSGTYNEQFF
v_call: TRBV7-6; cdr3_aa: CASSLVGNEQYF
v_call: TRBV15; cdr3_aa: CATSRAETGGYGYTF
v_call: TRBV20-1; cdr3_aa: CSARWPGGPDTQYF
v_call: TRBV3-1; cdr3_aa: CASSQGGWNTEAFF
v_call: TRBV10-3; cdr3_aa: CAISDREGGTEAFF
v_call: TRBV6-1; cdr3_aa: CASSDTDATEAFF
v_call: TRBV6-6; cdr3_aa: CASSGQPFYEQYF
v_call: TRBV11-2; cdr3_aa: CASSLGGNQETQYF
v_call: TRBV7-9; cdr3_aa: CASSRGTAKVYGYTF
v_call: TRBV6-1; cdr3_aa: CASSPRYEQYF
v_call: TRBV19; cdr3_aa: CASSLQTSTNEQYF
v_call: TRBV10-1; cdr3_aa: CASSASGGEQFF